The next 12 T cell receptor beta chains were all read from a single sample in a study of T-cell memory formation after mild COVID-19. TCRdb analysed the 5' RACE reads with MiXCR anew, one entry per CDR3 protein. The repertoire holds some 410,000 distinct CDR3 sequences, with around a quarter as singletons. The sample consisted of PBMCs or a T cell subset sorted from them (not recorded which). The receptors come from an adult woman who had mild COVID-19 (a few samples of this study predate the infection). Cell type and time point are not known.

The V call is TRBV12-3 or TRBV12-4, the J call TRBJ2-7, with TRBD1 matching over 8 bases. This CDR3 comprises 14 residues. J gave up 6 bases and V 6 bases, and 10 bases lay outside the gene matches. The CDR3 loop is CASRLAGGLGEQYF. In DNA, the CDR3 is TGTGCCAGCAGACTCGCAGGGGGCTTGGGCGAGCAGTACTTC.

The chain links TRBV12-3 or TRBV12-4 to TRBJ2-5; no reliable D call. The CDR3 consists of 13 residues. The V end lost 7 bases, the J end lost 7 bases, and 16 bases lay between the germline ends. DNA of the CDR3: TGTGCCAGCATCCCCCCGGGCTCTGGGACCCAGTACTTC. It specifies CASIPPGSGTQYF.

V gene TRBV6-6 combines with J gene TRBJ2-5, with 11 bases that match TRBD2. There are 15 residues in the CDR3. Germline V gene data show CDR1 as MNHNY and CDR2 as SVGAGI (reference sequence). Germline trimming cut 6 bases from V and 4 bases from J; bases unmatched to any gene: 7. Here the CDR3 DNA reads TGTGCCAGCAGCTTACTAGCGGGGGCTGCAGAGACCCAGTACTTC. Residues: CASSLLAGAAETQYF.

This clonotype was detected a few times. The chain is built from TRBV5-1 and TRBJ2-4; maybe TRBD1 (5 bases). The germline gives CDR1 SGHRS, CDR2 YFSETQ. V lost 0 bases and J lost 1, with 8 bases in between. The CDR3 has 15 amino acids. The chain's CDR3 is CASSLGGPAKNIQYF. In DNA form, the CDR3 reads TGCGCCAGCAGCTTGGGGGGCCCGGCCAAAAACATTCAGTACTTC.

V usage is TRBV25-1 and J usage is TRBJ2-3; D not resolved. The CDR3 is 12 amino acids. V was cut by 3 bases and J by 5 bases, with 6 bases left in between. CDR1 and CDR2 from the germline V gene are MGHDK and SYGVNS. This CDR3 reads CASSDKGDTQYF. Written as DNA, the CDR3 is TGTGCCAGCAGTGACAAGGGAGATACGCAGTATTTT.

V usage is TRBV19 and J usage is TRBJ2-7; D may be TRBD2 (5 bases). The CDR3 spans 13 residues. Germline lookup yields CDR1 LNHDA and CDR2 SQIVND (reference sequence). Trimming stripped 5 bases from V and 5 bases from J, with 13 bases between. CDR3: CASSDEGFDEQYF. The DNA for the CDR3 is TGTGCCAGTAGTGATGAGGGATTCGACGAGCAGTACTTC.

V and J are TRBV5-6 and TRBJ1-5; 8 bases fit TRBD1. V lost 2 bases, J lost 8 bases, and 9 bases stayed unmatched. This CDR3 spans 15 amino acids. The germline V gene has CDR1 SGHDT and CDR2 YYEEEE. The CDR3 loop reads CASSFYDRGAEPQHF. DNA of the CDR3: TGTGCCAGCAGCTTCTACGACAGGGGAGCGGAGCCCCAGCATTTT. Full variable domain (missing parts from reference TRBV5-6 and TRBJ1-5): DAGVTQSPTHLIKTRGQQVTLRCSPKSGHDTVSWYQQALGQGPQFIFQYYEEEERQRGNFPDRFSGHQFPNYSSELNVNALLLGDSALYLCASSFYDRGAEPQHFGDGTRLSIL.

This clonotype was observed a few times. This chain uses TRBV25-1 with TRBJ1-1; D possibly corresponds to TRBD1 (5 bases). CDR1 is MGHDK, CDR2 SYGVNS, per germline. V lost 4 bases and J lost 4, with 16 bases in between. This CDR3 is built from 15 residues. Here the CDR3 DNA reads TGTGCCAGCAGTGTGGAGAGAGGGGCGGGCACTGAAGCTTTCTTT. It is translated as CASSVERGAGTEAFF.

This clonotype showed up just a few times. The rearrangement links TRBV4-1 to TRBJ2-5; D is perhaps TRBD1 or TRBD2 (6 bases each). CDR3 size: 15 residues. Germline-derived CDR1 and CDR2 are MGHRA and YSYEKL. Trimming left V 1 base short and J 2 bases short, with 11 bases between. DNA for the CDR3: TGCGCCAGCAGCCAAGGGGGGGCCAGGCAAGAGACCCAGTACTTC. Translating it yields CASSQGGARQETQYF.

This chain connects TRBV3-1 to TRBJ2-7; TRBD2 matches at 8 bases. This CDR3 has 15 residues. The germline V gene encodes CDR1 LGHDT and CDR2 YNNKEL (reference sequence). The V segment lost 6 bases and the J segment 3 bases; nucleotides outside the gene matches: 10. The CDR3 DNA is TGTGCCAGCAGGGGCTCGGGAGGGGAACTCTACGAGCAGTACTTC. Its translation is CASRGSGGELYEQYF.

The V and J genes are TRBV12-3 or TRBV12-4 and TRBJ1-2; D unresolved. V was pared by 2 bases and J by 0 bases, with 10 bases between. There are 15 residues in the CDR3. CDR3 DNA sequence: TGTGCCAGCAGTTTAAGGCACATAACTAACTATGGCTACACCTTC. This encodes CASSLRHITNYGYTF.

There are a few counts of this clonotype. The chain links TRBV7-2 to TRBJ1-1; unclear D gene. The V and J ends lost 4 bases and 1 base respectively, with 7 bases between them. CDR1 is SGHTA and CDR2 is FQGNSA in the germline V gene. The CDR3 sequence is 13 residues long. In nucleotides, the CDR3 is TGTGCCAGCAGCTCCTTCTGGAACACTGAAGCTTTCTTT. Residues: CASSSFWNTEAFF.